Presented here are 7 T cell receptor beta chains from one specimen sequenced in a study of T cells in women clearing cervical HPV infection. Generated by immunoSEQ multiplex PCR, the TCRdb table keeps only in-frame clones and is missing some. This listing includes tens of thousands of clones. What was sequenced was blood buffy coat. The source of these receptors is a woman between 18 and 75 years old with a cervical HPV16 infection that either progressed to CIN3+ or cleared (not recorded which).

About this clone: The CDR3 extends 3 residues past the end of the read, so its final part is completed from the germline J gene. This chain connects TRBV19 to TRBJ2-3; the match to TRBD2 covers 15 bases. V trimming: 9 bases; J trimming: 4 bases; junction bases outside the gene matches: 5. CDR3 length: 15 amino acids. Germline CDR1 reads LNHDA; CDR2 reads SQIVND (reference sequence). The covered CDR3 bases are TGTGCCAGCCGTAGGACTAGCGGGGGGGCAGATACG. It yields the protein CASRRTSGGADT. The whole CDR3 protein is CASRRTSGGADTQYF.

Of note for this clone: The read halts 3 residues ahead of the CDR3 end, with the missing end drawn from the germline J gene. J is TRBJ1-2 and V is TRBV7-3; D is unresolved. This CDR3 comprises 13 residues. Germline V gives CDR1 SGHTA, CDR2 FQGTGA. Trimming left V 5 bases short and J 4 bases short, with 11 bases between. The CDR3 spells CASSPRTVYGYTF. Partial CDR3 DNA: TGTGCCAGCAGCCCAAGAACAGTCTATGGC.

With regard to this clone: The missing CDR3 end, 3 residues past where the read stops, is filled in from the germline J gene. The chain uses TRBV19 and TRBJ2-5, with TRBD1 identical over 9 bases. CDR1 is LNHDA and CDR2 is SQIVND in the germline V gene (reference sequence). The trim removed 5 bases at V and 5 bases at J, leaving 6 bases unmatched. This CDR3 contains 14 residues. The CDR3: CASSSDRGSETQYF. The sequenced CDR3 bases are TGTGCCAGTAGTTCGGACAGGGGCTCGGAGACC.

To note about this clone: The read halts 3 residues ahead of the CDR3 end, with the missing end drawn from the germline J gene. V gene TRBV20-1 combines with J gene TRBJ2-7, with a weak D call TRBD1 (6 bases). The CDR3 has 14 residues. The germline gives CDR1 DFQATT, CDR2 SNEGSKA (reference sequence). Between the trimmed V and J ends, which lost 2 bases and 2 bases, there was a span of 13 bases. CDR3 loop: CSARKTGPTYEQYF. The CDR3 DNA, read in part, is TGCAGTGCTAGAAAGACAGGCCCCACCTACGAG.

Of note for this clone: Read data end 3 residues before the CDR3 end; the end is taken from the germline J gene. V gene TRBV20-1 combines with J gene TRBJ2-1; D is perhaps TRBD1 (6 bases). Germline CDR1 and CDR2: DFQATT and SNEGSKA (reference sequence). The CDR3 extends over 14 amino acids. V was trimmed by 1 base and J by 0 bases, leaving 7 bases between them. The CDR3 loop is CSARVQGSYNEQFF. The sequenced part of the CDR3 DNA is TGCAGTGCTAGAGTACAGGGCTCCTACAATGAG.

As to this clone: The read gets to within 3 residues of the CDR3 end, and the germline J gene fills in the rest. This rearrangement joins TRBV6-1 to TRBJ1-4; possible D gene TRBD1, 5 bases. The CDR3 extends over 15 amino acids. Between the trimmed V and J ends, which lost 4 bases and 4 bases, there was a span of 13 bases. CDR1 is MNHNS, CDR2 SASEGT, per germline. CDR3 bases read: TGTGCCAGCAGTGTAAGGGGAACGGGTAATGAAAAA. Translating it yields CASSVRGTGNEK. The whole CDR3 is CASSVRGTGNEKLFF.

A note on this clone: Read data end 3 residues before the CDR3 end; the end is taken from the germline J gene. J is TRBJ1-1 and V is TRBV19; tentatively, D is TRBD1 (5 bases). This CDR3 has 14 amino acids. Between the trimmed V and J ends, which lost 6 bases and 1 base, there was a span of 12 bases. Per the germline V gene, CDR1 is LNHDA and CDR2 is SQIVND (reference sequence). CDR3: CASRATEKNTEAFF. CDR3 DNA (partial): TGTGCCAGTAGAGCGACAGAGAAGAACACTGAA.